The T cell receptor (beta chain) described here comes from a study of T cells in Graves' hyperthyroidism and ophthalmopathy. Study summary: Sampling of peripheral blood happened at initial diagnosis, prior to any treatment.

Sampled blood dates from first hyperthyroidism diagnosis, and it precedes any ophthalmopathy symptoms. Using RNA transcripts as the source, TCR beta CDR3 regions were amplified. First-round RT-PCR targeting the TCR CDR3 was performed with the HTBI primer set. TCRdb recomputed calls from the multiplex PCR reads with MiXCR, one row per CDR3 protein. The data contain fewer than 450,000 distinct CDR3 sequences, about a sixth of them singletons. This CDR3 spans 15 amino acids. V dropped 5 bases and J dropped 5; count of bases not matched to a gene: 8. Germline lookup yields CDR1 SGHTA and CDR2 FQGTGA. On this clonotype itself: Antigen unknown.

General study results and limits: For ophthalmopathy, model prediction preceded onset by a median around six months.

This sequence originates from a woman aged 25 to 39 with Graves' hyperthyroidism that later progressed to Graves' ophthalmopathy. Sequencing input: blood. The J gene is TRBJ2-1, the V gene TRBV7-3; 8 bases match TRBD1. The CDR3 DNA sequence: TGTGCCAGCAGCCTAAGTTCGACAGGGGACAATGAGCAGTTCTTC. Translation: CASSLSSTGDNEQFF.